This is a list of T cell receptor beta chains from one sample in a study of T-cell reconstitution after alpha-beta-depleted transplantation in children. TCRdb recomputed calls from the PCR reads with MiXCR, one row per CDR3 protein. The sample holds approximately 390,000 distinct CDR3 sequences, under 13% seen once. The sequences come from PBMCs from the stem cell graft donor, collected from the stem cell graft. The source is a human donor who donated a stem cell graft to a child with acute myeloid leukemia. Both conserved end residues are part of each CDR3. The D gene is left open where the match is weak. Size is omitted from some rows. Given values are once, few, many or a class for expanded clones.

few	TRBD2	TRBV29-1	TRBJ2-1	TGCAGCTCCCGACTGGCGGGAGCGAACAATGAGCAGTTCTTC	CSSRLAGANNEQFF
.	.	TRBV5-1	TRBJ2-7	TGCGCCAGCAGCTTTACAGGTTACTCCTACGAGCAGTACTTC	CASSFTGYSYEQYF
.	TRBD2	TRBV20-1	TRBJ2-1	TGCAGTGCTCTCACTAGCGGGGGCGGAGAGCAGTTCTTC	CSALTSGGGEQFF
.	.	TRBV12-3/TRBV12-4	TRBJ2-5	TGTGCCAGCAGGCAGACAAAGCAAGAGACCCAGTACTTC	CASRQTKQETQYF
few	.	TRBV3-1	TRBJ2-3	TGTGCCAGCAGCCCACGGGACGGCTACCTTTCGACCGATACGCAGTATTTT	CASSPRDGYLSTDTQYF
many	.	TRBV5-1	TRBJ1-5	TGCGCCAGCAGCTTGAGCGGGGGGTTTAACCAGCCCCAGCATTTT	CASSLSGGFNQPQHF
few	.	TRBV20-1	TRBJ2-1	TGCAGTGCTAGAGATGCCCGGGTCCCCTACAATGAGCAGTTCTTC	CSARDARVPYNEQFF
few	TRBD2	TRBV27	TRBJ2-1	TGTGCCAGCAGTTTACTAGCGGGGGGGATCTCCTACAATGAGCAGTTCTTC	CASSLLAGGISYNEQFF
.	.	TRBV20-1	TRBJ2-5	TGCAGTGCTCAAGGACTTACTTGGGAGACCCAGTACTTC	CSAQGLTWETQYF
.	TRBD2	TRBV15	TRBJ2-4	TGTGCCACCACCCCGGGAGGGCCGGCCAAAAACATTCAGTACTTC	CATTPGGPAKNIQYF
few	.	TRBV12-3/TRBV12-4	TRBJ2-5	TGTGCCAGCAGTTTAGAATCCGGGGCGCGGGAGACCCAGTACTTC	CASSLESGARETQYF
.	TRBD1	TRBV7-2	TRBJ1-2	TGTGCCAGCAGCTCGGACAGGGGTAGCTATGGCTACACCTTC	CASSSDRGSYGYTF
.	.	TRBV20-1	TRBJ2-7	TGCAGTGCTAGGGGACAACACGAGCAGTACTTC	CSARGQHEQYF
.	.	TRBV24-1	TRBJ2-1	TGTGCCACCAGTGATCCCCCTATGGATGAGCAGTTCTTC	CATSDPPMDEQFF
.	.	TRBV7-8	TRBJ1-6	TGTGCCAGCAGCTTAGCCAGTCAGGAGGCGGCTTCACCCCTCCACTTT	CASSLASQEAASPLHF
few	TRBD1	TRBV27	TRBJ1-2	TGTGCCAGCAGTTTGGGCAGGGGGAACTATGGCTACACCTTC	CASSLGRGNYGYTF
few	.	TRBV6-1	TRBJ1-3	TGTGCCAGCAGGAACCAGGGAGGAAACACCATATATTTT	CASRNQGGNTIYF
few	TRBD2	TRBV10-3	TRBJ2-5	TGTGCCATCAGTGAAGTGGGACTAGGAAACCAAGAGACCCAGTACTTC	CAISEVGLGNQETQYF
few	TRBD2	TRBV20-1	TRBJ2-5	TGCAGTGCTAGCGGGACTAGAACCTCGCAAGAGACCCAGTACTTC	CSASGTRTSQETQYF
.	TRBD2	TRBV5-1	TRBJ2-7	TGCGCCAGCGGGACTAGCGGAAACTACGAGCAGTACTTC	CASGTSGNYEQYF
few	.	TRBV5-5	TRBJ1-1	TGTGCCAGCAGCTTGGACAGGCCCACTGAAGCTTTCTTT	CASSLDRPTEAFF
many	TRBD1	TRBV25-1	TRBJ2-2	TGTGCCAGCAGTGAAATGGTCGGGACAGGGGGCACCGGGGAGCTGTTTTTT	CASSEMVGTGGTGELFF
few	.	TRBV7-9	TRBJ1-2	TGTGCCAGCAGCTTTACAGAGTATAGGTATGGCTACACCTTC	CASSFTEYRYGYTF
many	.	TRBV10-3	TRBJ2-5	TGTGCCATCAGTGAGTCGATCTCGGAGACCCAGTACTTC	CAISESISETQYF
many	.	TRBV20-1	TRBJ2-3	TGCAGCGCTAGGGTCCGAGGAACTAGCACAGATACGCAGTATTTT	CSARVRGTSTDTQYF
few	TRBD2	TRBV20-1	TRBJ2-1	TGCAGTGCTAGAGACGGGGAGGGCTTCTACAATGAGCAGTTCTTC	CSARDGEGFYNEQFF
many	.	TRBV10-3	TRBJ2-3	TGTGCCACCCGGACGGTCGAGGTTGCCTATACGCAGTATTTT	CATRTVEVAYTQYF